These T cell receptor beta chains were read from a single sample in a study of OX40 agonist ivuxolimab in advanced cancers. Measured with immunoSEQ multiplex PCR; TCRdb has only the in-frame clones, and not every one. There are roughly 39,000 clones in the sample; approximately 90% occur only once, and about 5.5% lies in the top ten. Sequenced material: CD4+ or CD8+ T cells sorted from blood, taken in a trial of the OX40 agonist ivuxolimab. Receptors were obtained from an adult with an advanced solid tumor such as melanoma, head and neck, liver or kidney cancer. The CDR3 runs from the conserved cysteine through the conserved F or W. A D gene is named only where the DNA matches it firmly. A clone size is listed for some rows: how often the clone was seen (once, few, many), or a class if it is expanded.

j_gene	d_gene	v_gene	abundance	CDR3nt	CDR3aa
TRBJ2-5	-	TRBV7-9	-	TGTGCCAGCAGCTTATATGGTTGGGAGACCCAGTACTTC	CASSLYGWETQYF
TRBJ2-5	-	TRBV19	-	TGTGCCACCTCCCCCGGTTTTGAAGAGACCCAGTACTTC	CATSPGFEETQYF
TRBJ1-2	-	TRBV19	once	TGTGCCAGTAGTCCCGGACCGGCTGGCTACACCTTC	CASSPGPAGYTF
TRBJ2-2	-	TRBV13	once	TGTGCCAGCAGCTTAGAGGGGATCGGGGAGCTGTTTTTT	CASSLEGIGELFF
TRBJ2-2	TRBD2	TRBV2	-	TGTGCCAGCAGGAGGGCTAGCGGGACCTTTTCGGTCACCGGGGAGCTGTTTTTT	CASRRASGTFSVTGELFF
TRBJ2-3	TRBD1	TRBV5-4	-	TGTGCCAGCAGCTTCGGACAGGGGTCAGATACGCAGTATTTT	CASSFGQGSDTQYF
TRBJ2-7	-	TRBV14	-	TGTGCCAGCAGCCAATCCTCGGTGTACGAGCAGTACTTC	CASSQSSVYEQYF
TRBJ1-3	-	TRBV28	-	TGTGCCAGCAGTTTAATGAGGACGAGCGGCACCATATATTTT	CASSLMRTSGTIYF
TRBJ2-1	-	TRBV7-2	few	TGTGCCAGCAGCTTAGTAGGCTCCTACAATGAGCAGTTCTTC	CASSLVGSYNEQFF
TRBJ2-1	TRBD2	TRBV18	-	TGTGCCAGCTCACCACCGGGACTAGAGGCTGGTGAGCAGTTCTTC	CASSPPGLEAGEQFF
TRBJ1-4	-	TRBV5-1	-	TGCGCCAGCAGCTTGGATGGCGTTGGAGGTGAAAAACTGTTTTTT	CASSLDGVGGEKLFF
TRBJ2-3	-	TRBV11-2	-	TGTGCCAGCAGCCTCTCTCAGAGGGATACGCAGTATTTT	CASSLSQRDTQYF
TRBJ2-2	TRBD1	TRBV18	-	TGTGCCAGCTCACCACCATCAAGTAATCCGGGACAGCGAAACACCGGGGAGCTGTTTTTT	CASSPPSSNPGQRNTGELFF
TRBJ2-5	TRBD1	TRBV28	-	TGTGCCAGCAGTGGGGGACAGTGGTCGAACCAGTACTTC	CASSGGQWSNQYF
TRBJ2-1	-	TRBV14	-	TGTGCCAGCAGCCAAGAAGGCCCCGGGGCCCTCGGGGAGCAGTTCTTC	CASSQEGPGALGEQFF
TRBJ2-2	TRBD2	TRBV28	-	TGTGCCAGCAGTTTCCTCATGCGGGAGCAGGCCGGGGAGCTGTTTTTT	CASSFLMREQAGELFF
TRBJ1-2	TRBD1	TRBV28	-	TGTGCCAGCAGTTCAGGGGGCGCTAATGGCTACACCTTC	CASSSGGANGYTF
TRBJ2-7	TRBD2	TRBV5-1	-	TGCGCCAGCAGCTTGGGGGTTACTAGCGGGAGCGGCGAGCAGTACTTC	CASSLGVTSGSGEQYF
TRBJ1-5	-	TRBV6-1	-	TGTGCCAGCGGCAAGGACAGTTATAGCAATCAGCCCCAGCATTTT	CASGKDSYSNQPQHF
TRBJ2-7	-	TRBV28	-	TGTGCCACCCTAGCTGGGCCCTTCTCCTACGAGCAGTACTTC	CATLAGPFSYEQYF
TRBJ2-7	-	TRBV13	-	TGTGCCAGCAGCACAAAGGGTAAGGGGGGAACCTACGAGCAGTACTTC	CASSTKGKGGTYEQYF
TRBJ2-5	-	TRBV9	-	TGTGCCAGCAGCCCTCGGAGCGCCTGGGAGACCCAGTACTTC	CASSPRSAWETQYF
TRBJ1-1	-	TRBV5-4	-	TGTGCCAGCAGCTTCGATACCGTTGGGGAAGCTTTCTTT	CASSFDTVGEAFF
TRBJ2-1	TRBD2	TRBV7-6	-	TGTGCCAGCAGCCTCCTAGCGGGACGCAATGAGCAGTTCTTC	CASSLLAGRNEQFF
TRBJ2-3	-	TRBV5-1	-	TGCGCCAGCTCTGCCCACCGTGGGGGATTGGATTACACAGATACGCAGTATTTT	CASSAHRGGLDYTDTQYF
TRBJ1-5	TRBD1	TRBV27	-	TGTGCCAGCAGTTCCTACAGGGGAGCGAGCAATCAGCCCCAGCATTTT	CASSSYRGASNQPQHF
TRBJ1-2	TRBD1	TRBV28	-	TGTGCCAGCAGTACCCTCAGACAGGGGGCGCTGATGATCTTC	CASSTLRQGALMIF
TRBJ1-3	-	TRBV11-2	-	TGTGCCAGCAGCCTAATCAGGGGTTCTGGAAACACCATATATTTT	CASSLIRGSGNTIYF
TRBJ1-1	-	TRBV10-2	-	TGCGCCAGCAGTGGGGGGCAGGTGAACACTGAAGCTTTCTTT	CASSGGQVNTEAFF
TRBJ1-2	-	TRBV25-1	-	TGTGCCAGCAGTGAGGGCGGGGGCCTAAGAGGCTACACCTTC	CASSEGGGLRGYTF
TRBJ1-2	TRBD1	TRBV10-3	-	TGTGCCATCAGTGAGTCGATCCAGACAGGGGGCGACTATGGCTACACCTTC	CAISESIQTGGDYGYTF
TRBJ2-1	-	TRBV7-3	-	TGTGCCAGCAGCTTAACCGGGAATGAGCAGTTCTTC	CASSLTGNEQFF
TRBJ2-1	-	TRBV28	-	TGTGCCAGCCTCCTAGCTGGGGACAATGAGCAGTTCTTC	CASLLAGDNEQFF
TRBJ2-1	TRBD2	TRBV2	once	TGTGCCAGCAGCGGTGGGACTAGCGGCGATGAGCAGTTCTTC	CASSGGTSGDEQFF
TRBJ2-2	-	TRBV7-2	-	TGTGCCAGCAGCGGGGGGAGGGGACACCTCACCGGGGAGCTGTTTTTT	CASSGGRGHLTGELFF
TRBJ1-5	-	TRBV27	once	TGTGCCAGCAGTTTATTCTGGGGAAGCAATCAGCCCCAGCATTTT	CASSLFWGSNQPQHF
TRBJ2-3	-	TRBV30	-	TGTGCCTGGAGTCCGCAGACAGATACGCAGTATTTT	CAWSPQTDTQYF
TRBJ2-3	-	TRBV6-6	-	TGTGCCAGCAGTTCACGCACAGATACGCAGTATTTT	CASSSRTDTQYF
TRBJ2-1	TRBD1	TRBV5-1	-	TGCGCCAGCAGCCGCGCCGGGACAGTGAAGAATGAGCAGTTCTTC	CASSRAGTVKNEQFF
TRBJ2-5	TRBD2	TRBV9	-	TGTGCCAGCAGCAGGACTAGCGGGAGCCCCCAAGAGACCCAGTACTTC	CASSRTSGSPQETQYF
TRBJ2-1	-	TRBV27	few	TGTGCCAGCAGTTTAGAGGTCGCGATTTACAATGAGCAGTTCTTC	CASSLEVAIYNEQFF
TRBJ2-2	-	TRBV28	-	TGTGCCAGCAGCCCAACAGGGTCGGGCACCGGGGAGCTGTTTTTT	CASSPTGSGTGELFF
TRBJ2-6	-	TRBV28	-	TGTGCCAGCAGTTATACCCTTGGCGGGACTGGGGCCAACGTCCTGACTTTC	CASSYTLGGTGANVLTF
TRBJ2-6	-	TRBV21-1	-	TGTGCCAGCCCGATAAGGGCGGGGGCCAACGTCCTGACTTTC	CASPIRAGANVLTF
TRBJ2-5	-	TRBV27	-	TGTGCCAGCAACCGGTTGGGCCAAGAGACCCAGTACTTC	CASNRLGQETQYF
TRBJ2-2	-	TRBV7-3	-	TGTGCCAGCAGCTTAACAAGCACCGGGGAGCTGTTTTTT	CASSLTSTGELFF
TRBJ2-2	-	TRBV29-1	once	TGCAGCGTTGACGGGCAGAAAAGGGAGCTGTTTTTT	CSVDGQKRELFF
TRBJ1-1	-	TRBV19	-	TGTGCCAGTAGTGTGACGGGGGCAGGTAAAGCTTTCTTT	CASSVTGAGKAFF
TRBJ1-4	-	TRBV15	-	TGTGCCACCAGCAGAGACGAGGGGGACTTAAATGAAAAACTGTTTTTT	CATSRDEGDLNEKLFF
TRBJ2-7	-	TRBV19	-	TGTGCCAGTAGTGTAGGTCGGGGCAGCTCCTACGAGCAGTACTTC	CASSVGRGSSYEQYF
TRBJ2-2	-	TRBV23-1	-	TGCGCCAGCAGCCACCACCGGGGCGCGAACACCGGGGAGCTGTTTTTT	CASSHHRGANTGELFF
TRBJ2-2	-	TRBV14	-	TGTGCCAGCAGCCCTCGGACTATCGGGGAGCTGTTTTTT	CASSPRTIGELFF
TRBJ1-4	TRBD1	TRBV18	-	TGTGCCAGCTCATCAGGACAGGTGGAAAATGAAAAACTGTTTTTT	CASSSGQVENEKLFF
TRBJ2-7	-	TRBV30	-	TGTGCCTGGAGGCACCGTTGGTCGGCAGGTCCCGAGCAGTACTTC	CAWRHRWSAGPEQYF
TRBJ2-7	-	TRBV30	-	TGTGCCTGGAAGTCGCAGGGGCCAGAGCAGTACTTC	CAWKSQGPEQYF
TRBJ2-5	-	TRBV21-1	-	TGTGCCAGCAGCGGACGGACTAGCGGGAGGAGAACCCAGTACTTC	CASSGRTSGRRTQYF
TRBJ2-7	-	TRBV12-2	once	TGTGCAAGTCGCTTAGCCTCCCACTTGGAGCAGTACTTC	CASRLASHLEQYF
TRBJ1-5	TRBD1	TRBV6-5	-	TGTGCCAGCAGTTACTCGGGACAGGCTAGGCAGCCCCAGCATTTT	CASSYSGQARQPQHF
TRBJ2-3	-	TRBV29-1	-	TGCAGCGTTGAAGATTTCGGGTCTGGAGGCACAGATACGCAGTATTTT	CSVEDFGSGGTDTQYF